These 32 T cell receptor beta chains share one sample of origin, sequenced in a study of CD8+CD57+ T cells in acquired aplastic anemia. According to the study, genomic DNA was the template for TCR beta VDJ and CDR3 profiling. From the reads, TCRdb called clonotypes with MiXCR, one entry per CDR3 protein. The sample has 150,000 to 200,000 distinct CDR3 sequences; approximately 45% are singletons. The sample was sorted CD4+, CD8+, or CD8+CD57+ T cells (not recorded which) from PBMCs. These TCRs come from a human donor in good health.

The chain recombines TRBV18 with TRBJ2-1; D is possibly TRBD2 (6 bases). The CDR3 totals 14 residues. Trimming removed 0 bases from V and 10 bases from J, with 13 bases in between. CDR1 KGHSH and CDR2 LQKENI come from the germline V gene. The CDR3 sequence: CASSPPGRRDEQFF. As DNA, the CDR3 is TGTGCCAGCTCACCACCGGGCCGGCGGGACGAGCAGTTCTTC.

As to this clonotype: With a much larger clone just one base away, this may be a read error. CDR3 sequence: CASSPGQGAWYGQYF. CDR3 DNA: TGTGCCAGCAGCCCGGGACAGGGGGCCTGGTACGGGCAGTACTTC. The rearrangement uses TRBV7-9 and TRBJ2-7; 12 bases align to TRBD1. This CDR3 is 15 amino acids long. Per the germline V gene, CDR1 is SEHNR and CDR2 is FQNEAQ (reference sequence).

The V gene is TRBV7-7, the J gene TRBJ2-5; D may be TRBD1 (5 bases). The CDR3 sequence is 15 residues long. Germline loops: CDR1 SSHAT, CDR2 FNYEAQ (reference sequence). V shed 4 bases and J shed 2 bases, with 14 bases lying between them. The chain's CDR3 is CASSSGRVWQETQYF. CDR3 sequence (DNA): TGTGCCAGCAGCTCCGGCAGGGTATGGCAAGAGACCCAGTACTTC.

This clonotype was counted at least ten times. V is TRBV5-4 and J is TRBJ2-3; a possible D gene is TRBD1 (6 bases). The CDR3 totals 15 residues. Germline V lookup: CDR1 SGHNT, CDR2 YYREEE (reference sequence). V was cut by 3 bases and J by 2 bases, with 13 bases left in between. This CDR3 reads CASSSQQGPTDTQYF. The CDR3 DNA sequence: TGTGCCAGCAGCTCCCAACAGGGACCCACAGATACGCAGTATTTT.

J is TRBJ2-7 and V is TRBV7-2; 9 bases are a match to TRBD1. Germline V CDR1 and CDR2: SGHTA, FQGNSA. CDR3 length: 12 amino acids. V was pared by 6 bases and J by 6 bases, with 3 bases of the junction left unmatched. The CDR3 region has the DNA TGTGCCAGCAGAGGACAGGGGATCGAGCAGTACTTC. As protein: CASRGQGIEQYF.

Remarks on this clonotype: At one end, the junction sequence differs from germline, possibly due to a read error. The chain carries TRBV19 and TRBJ1-2, with D perhaps TRBD1 (5 bases). The CDR3 loop spans 14 amino acids. Germline V lookup: CDR1 LNHDA, CDR2 SQIVND (reference sequence). This CDR3 reads CASRTPQGPYGYTF. In nucleotides, the CDR3 is TGCGCCAGTAGAACTCCCCAGGGACCCTATGGCTACACCTTC.

This clonotype was seen repeatedly, ten times or more. This CDR3 is CASSGTGGYQPQHF. CDR3 DNA sequence: TGTGCCAGCAGCGGAACAGGGGGCTATCAGCCCCAGCATTTT. J is TRBJ1-5 and V is TRBV7-2, with 9 positions matching TRBD1. CDR1 is SGHTA, CDR2 FQGNSA, per germline. There are 14 residues in the CDR3. The ends lost 5 bases at V and 5 bases at J; junction bases unmatched: 4.

The J gene is TRBJ2-5, the V gene TRBV25-1; tentative D call: TRBD1 (6 bases). V was pared by 5 bases and J by 2 bases, with 12 bases between. Germline V gene lookup returns CDR1 MGHDK and CDR2 SYGVNS. The CDR3 consists of 14 residues. The CDR3 DNA follows: TGTGCCAGCAGTCCCGGGACACCACAAGAGACCCAGTACTTC. It is translated as CASSPGTPQETQYF.

This rearrangement joins TRBV24-1 to TRBJ2-1; 10 bases fit TRBD1. The length of the CDR3 is 15 residues. Germline V lookup: CDR1 KGHDR, CDR2 SFDVKD. V dropped 4 bases and J dropped 7; count of bases not matched to a gene: 6. The CDR3 reads CATSEFGTGDNEQFF. The CDR3 bases are TGTGCCACCAGTGAGTTCGGGACAGGGGATAATGAGCAGTTCTTC.

The chain uses TRBV19 and TRBJ2-1; TRBD1 agrees at 7 bases. CDR3 size: 15 residues. V was pared by 8 bases and J by 2 bases, with 9 bases of the junction left unmatched. Looked up from germline, CDR1 is LNHDA and CDR2 is SQIVND (reference sequence). CDR3 bases: TGTGCCAGTCGTGGGACAGAACCAACCTACAATGAGCAGTTCTTC. Translated: CASRGTEPTYNEQFF. Full variable domain (outside the CDR3, taken from reference TRBV19 and TRBJ2-1): DGGITQSPKYLFRKEGQNVTLSCEQNLNHDAMYWYRQDPGQGLRLIYYSQIVNDFQKGDIAEGYSVSREKKESFPLTVTSAQKNPTAFYLCASRGTEPTYNEQFFGPGTRLTVL.

This clonotype has only a few counts. The chain recombines TRBV6-5 with TRBJ2-5; a possible D gene is TRBD1 (6 bases). Germline CDR1 MNHEY, CDR2 SVGAGI. V lost 0 bases and J 4 bases, leaving 9 bases between the germline ends. The length of the CDR3 is 14 residues. This CDR3 reads CASSYSSGVETQYF. Written as DNA, the CDR3 is TGTGCCAGCAGTTACTCATCAGGGGTAGAGACCCAGTACTTC.

As to this clonotype: A much larger clone is a single base away; this may be a read error. This CDR3 is missing its conserved last phenylalanine or tryptophan, likely due to a read error. This chain uses TRBV30 with TRBJ1-2; possibly TRBD1 for D (6 bases). Trimming pared 3 bases from V and 4 bases from J, leaving 9 bases between. The length of the CDR3 is 12 residues. Germline values: CDR1 GTSNPN, CDR2 SVGIG (reference sequence). CDR3 sequence (DNA): TGTGCCTGGAGACAGGGCGGCTATGGCTACACCCTC. Its translation is CAWRQGGYGYTL.

On this clonotype: Given a much more abundant clone one base away, this may be a read error. The J gene is TRBJ2-1, the V gene TRBV6-1; 8 nucleotides align to TRBD1. Germline V CDR1 and CDR2: MNHNS, SASEGT. This CDR3 spans 13 amino acids. J lost 5 bases, V lost 3 bases, and 0 bases had no gene match. The CDR3 here is CASSETGDNEQFF. CDR3 coding DNA: TGTGCCAGCAGTGAGACAGGGGACAATGAGCAGTTCTTC.

To note about this clonotype: At one boundary the junction diverges from the germline segment, which might be a read error. This chain uses TRBV5-1 with TRBJ1-2; D is possibly TRBD1 (6 bases). This CDR3 spans 14 amino acids. Looked up from germline, CDR1 is SGHRS and CDR2 is YFSETQ. CDR3 nucleotides: TGCGCCAGCAGCTTAAACAGGGATAACTATGGCTGCACCTTC. Its protein is CASSLNRDNYGCTF. Variable domain in full (rest from reference TRBV5-1 and TRBJ1-2): KAGVTQTPRYLIKTRGQQVTLSCSPISGHRSVSWYQQTPGQGLQFLFEYFSETQRNKGNFPGRFSGRQFSNSRSEMNVSTLELGDSALYLCASSLNRDNYGCTFGSGTRLTVV.

This clonotype has at least ten counts. This chain connects TRBV12-5 to TRBJ2-3; D is perhaps TRBD1 (6 bases). Germline assignment: CDR1 LGHNT and CDR2 FRNRAP. V was trimmed by 1 base and J by 3 bases, leaving 11 bases between them. The CDR3 contains 15 residues. Here the CDR3 reads CASGLGGQSTDTQYF. CDR3 DNA: TGTGCTAGTGGTTTGGGTGGACAGAGTACAGATACGCAGTATTTT.

This clonotype was seen just once. The genes are TRBV2 and TRBJ1-5; weak D call: TRBD1 (6 bases). V was clipped by 7 bases and J by 1 base, with 11 bases between them. Looked up from germline, CDR1 is SNHLY and CDR2 is FYNNEI. The CDR3 totals 14 residues. The CDR3 reads CASKGGSSNQPQHF. CDR3 DNA: TGTGCCAGCAAGGGGGGGTCAAGCAATCAGCCCCAGCATTTT.

Note on this clonotype: A much larger clonotype is one base distant, so this may be a read error. V is TRBV5-1 and J is TRBJ2-5; 7 bases line up with TRBD2. Losses at the gene ends were 5 bases for V and 5 bases for J; bases not matched to a gene: 9. Germline CDR1 is SGHRS and CDR2 is YFSETQ. The CDR3 runs to 14 residues. The CDR3 bases are TGCGCCAGCAGGTATCCAGCGGGACTTGAGACCCAGTACTTC. Its protein is CASRYPAGLETQYF.

The V gene is TRBV14, the J gene TRBJ2-7, with 7 bases lining up with TRBD1. Trimming cost V 4 bases and J 5 bases; bases outside gene matches: 8. The CDR3 sequence is 14 residues long. The germline CDR1 and CDR2 sequences are SGHDN and FVKESK. Here the CDR3 DNA reads TGTGCCAGCAGCCCCCGACAGGGAGCCCACGAGCAGTACTTC. It translates to CASSPRQGAHEQYF.

With respect to this clonotype: This may be a read error, as it is one base from a much larger clone. V usage is TRBV11-3 and J usage is TRBJ2-1, with 9 nucleotides matching TRBD1. Germline V lookup: CDR1 SGHNT, CDR2 YENEEA. The CDR3 covers 13 residues. Trimming at V came to 0 bases and at J to 15 bases, leaving 6 bases not matched to a gene. Written as DNA, the CDR3 is TGTGCCAGCAGCTTAGATAAGGGACAGGGCCTGTTCTTC. This sequence encodes CASSLDKGQGLFF.

This clonotype came up a few times. The genes are TRBV25-1 and TRBJ1-6, with 7 bases that match TRBD1. Germline loops: CDR1 MGHDK, CDR2 SYGVNS. The J segment lost 7 bases and the V segment lost 2 bases, leaving 8 bases of the junction unmatched. The CDR3 is 16 residues long. Here the CDR3 DNA reads TGTGCCAGCAGTGAACTCGGGACAGCCCACAATTCACCCCTCCACTTT. This gives the protein CASSELGTAHNSPLHF.

The chain uses TRBV2 and TRBJ2-7; either TRBD1 or TRBD2 may supply D (6 bases each). There are 11 residues in the CDR3. CDR1 and CDR2 (germline): SNHLY, FYNNEI. With 9 bases removed from V and 3 bases from J, the gap between germline ends came to 9 bases. CDR3 protein: CASEGGYEQYF. The CDR3 DNA reads TGTGCCAGTGAGGGGGGCTACGAGCAGTACTTC.

This clonotype has just one count. One end of the junction fails to match germline, which may point to a read error. This rearrangement joins TRBV7-9 to TRBJ1-2; maybe TRBD1 (6 bases). Germline values: CDR1 SEHNR, CDR2 FQNEAQ (reference sequence). The CDR3 spans 11 residues. DNA of the CDR3: TGCGCCAGCAGCCGACAGGCCGGCTACGCCTTC. It is translated as CASSRQAGYAF.

This clonotype was detected a few times. The V call is TRBV28, the J call TRBJ1-2; D remains unclear. Germline loops: CDR1 MDHEN, CDR2 SYDVKM. V was pared by 8 bases and J by 2 bases, with 6 bases between. The CDR3 runs to 11 residues. CDR3 region: CASVQNYGYTF. The CDR3 nucleotides read TGTGCCAGCGTCCAAAACTATGGCTACACCTTC.

This clonotype appeared a few times. The V gene is TRBV28, the J gene TRBJ1-4; a possible D gene is TRBD1 (5 bases). The CDR3 loop spans 12 amino acids. Germline CDR1 MDHEN, CDR2 SYDVKM. V dropped 3 bases and J dropped 14 bases, with 13 bases sitting between them. In DNA, the CDR3 is TGTGCCAGCAGTTTCGGGGGGGTTTGGCTGTTTTTT. It yields the protein CASSFGGVWLFF.

This chain connects TRBV2 to TRBJ2-1, with D tentatively TRBD2 (5 bases). V was clipped by 3 bases and J by 4 bases, with 10 bases between them. Germline CDR1 is SNHLY and CDR2 is FYNNEI. The CDR3 has 14 residues. DNA of the CDR3: TGTGCCAGCAGTGAGTCGGGGAGTTACAATGAGCAGTTCTTC. Its protein is CASSESGSYNEQFF.

In this sample, this clonotype turned up many times. The V gene is TRBV7-9, the J gene TRBJ2-7, with 13 bases that match TRBD2. V was pared by 3 bases and J by 7 bases, with 6 bases of the junction left unmatched. CDR3 length equals 15 residues. Germline V gene data show CDR1 as SEHNR and CDR2 as FQNEAQ (reference sequence). The CDR3 region is CASSFGLAGAPEQYF. As DNA, the CDR3 is TGTGCCAGCAGCTTCGGACTAGCGGGAGCCCCTGAGCAGTACTTC.

The table lists this clonotype with many counts. The CDR3 sequence is CASRGPPNQPQHF. The CDR3 DNA sequence: TGTGCCAGTAGGGGACCTCCCAATCAGCCCCAGCATTTT. The V call is TRBV19, the J call TRBJ1-5; D possibly corresponds to TRBD1 (5 bases). The CDR3 length is 13 residues. Germline V gene sequence: CDR1 LNHDA, CDR2 SQIVND (reference sequence). V was clipped by 6 bases and J by 3 bases, with 9 bases between them.

About this clonotype itself: The junction departs from germline at one end; a sequencing error may be responsible. V usage is TRBV7-9 and J usage is TRBJ2-5; maybe TRBD2 (6 bases). CDR1 and CDR2 from the germline V gene are SEHNR and FQNEAQ (reference sequence). The CDR3 loop spans 16 amino acids. This CDR3 reads CASSFPTSGSPETQCF. The CDR3 DNA reads as TGTGCCAGCAGCTTTCCGACTAGTGGTAGTCCAGAGACCCAGTGCTTC.

This clonotype was seen ten or more times. The CDR3 sequence: CASTSRAGRSPLHF. In DNA, the CDR3 is TGTGCCAGCACTTCCCGAGCAGGGAGGTCACCCCTCCACTTT. The chain employs TRBV6-5 and TRBJ1-6, with a tentative D call TRBD1 (5 bases). The CDR3 is 14 amino acids. Germline CDR1 MNHEY, CDR2 SVGAGI. V was shortened by 7 bases and J by 10 bases, with 17 bases between the two germline ends.

The chain has TRBV7-2 and TRBJ2-5; D ambiguous. V was clipped by 4 bases and J by 2 bases, with 8 bases between them. CDR1 and CDR2 (germline): SGHTA, FQGNSA. This CDR3 contains 13 residues. For the CDR3, the DNA is TGTGCCAGCAGCTCACTCGAACAAGAGACCCAGTACTTC. Its translation is CASSSLEQETQYF.

Note on this clonotype: Given a much more abundant clone one base away, this may be a read error. The DNA of the CDR3 is TGTGCCAGCAGTTTATTGGGCTCTACGCGGTATTTT. It specifies CASSLLGSTRYF. V usage is TRBV12-3 or TRBV12-4 and J usage is TRBJ2-3; D unclear. The CDR3 sequence is 12 residues long.

This clonotype was seen a few times. The CDR3 reads CASSQDALLPGRDYGYTF. Written as DNA, the CDR3 is TGTGCCAGCAGCCAAGATGCCCTTCTTCCCGGGAGGGACTATGGCTACACCTTC. The gene calls are TRBV4-2 and TRBJ1-2; D uncertain. Trimming removed 0 bases from V and 3 bases from J, with 20 bases in between. CDR1 and CDR2 (germline): LGHNA, YNFKEQ. The CDR3 has 18 amino acids.